Below are 6 T cell receptor beta chains sequenced from a single sample in a study of shared clonotypes between healthy human individuals. TCRdb's copy holds only in-frame clones and misses some; the assay was immunoSEQ multiplex PCR. The sample yields 1 million to 1.2 million clones, roughly 77% seen once. The sample consisted of memory CD4+ T cells from PBMCs. Specified subset: CD45RA-negative fraction. The receptor source for this set is a man aged 18 to 29 in good health. Some clones in this sample may be carry-over from other donors' samples.

This chain connects TRBV28 to TRBJ2-3, with D maybe TRBD2 (6 bases). CDR1 and CDR2 (germline): MDHEN, SYDVKM. The CDR3 sequence is 11 residues long. V gave up 6 bases and J gave up 8 bases, with 9 bases separating them. The CDR3 reads CASSQRATQYF. The DNA of the CDR3 is TGTGCCAGCAGCCAGCGGGCTACGCAGTATTTT.

The rearrangement uses TRBV27 and TRBJ2-2; 12 bases agree with TRBD1. The CDR3 covers 17 residues. V shed 3 bases, J shed 7 bases, and the junction held 9 bases outside the gene matches. CDR1 and CDR2 (germline): MNHEY, SMNVEV (reference sequence). The CDR3, as DNA: TGTGCCAGCAGTTTCTCCGGGACAGGGGGCGCAGACGGGGAGCTGTTTTTT. It codes for CASSFSGTGGADGELFF.

The chain combines TRBV9 with TRBJ2-2, with D perhaps matching TRBD1 or TRBD2 (5 bases each). The CDR3 extends over 16 amino acids. Trimming shortened V by 0 bases and J by 3 bases, and 12 bases separated the two germline ends. The germline CDR1 and CDR2 sequences are SGDLS and YYNGEE. The CDR3 nucleotides are TGTGCCAGCAGCGTAGATCGAGGGACCGACACCGGGGAGCTGTTTTTT. This gives the protein CASSVDRGTDTGELFF.

The rearrangement joins TRBV5-8 to TRBJ1-6; the match to TRBD1 covers 7 bases. CDR1 and CDR2 (germline): SGHTS, YDEGEE. The CDR3 spans 15 residues. V was pared by 4 bases and J by 3 bases, with 4 bases of the junction left unmatched. CDR3 loop: CASSAGQIYNSPLHF. CDR3 coding DNA: TGTGCCAGCAGCGCGGGACAGATCTATAATTCACCCCTCCACTTT.

The V gene is TRBV11-3, the J gene TRBJ2-3, with D tentatively TRBD2 (7 bases). The length of the CDR3 is 15 residues. The germline V gene has CDR1 SGHNT and CDR2 YENEEA. V was cut by 5 bases and J by 3 bases, with 15 bases left in between. This CDR3 reads CASSLAGEGTDTQYF. CDR3 nucleotide sequence: TGTGCCAGCAGCCTTGCAGGGGAGGGAACAGATACGCAGTATTTT.

This chain connects TRBV5-6 to TRBJ2-1; D is undetermined. CDR1 is SGHDT and CDR2 is YYEEEE in the germline V gene. There are 13 residues in the CDR3. Trimming shortened V by 0 bases and J by 9 bases, and 10 bases separated the two germline ends. This chain's CDR3 is CASSLAGLGEQFF. DNA for the CDR3: TGTGCCAGCAGCTTGGCCGGTCTGGGTGAGCAGTTCTTC.